This T cell receptor beta chain was identified in a study of cytomegalovirus exposure and HLA in healthy donors. Study as a whole: One earlier analysis, a look at 150 million to 200 million T cells, found some 120 million unique TCR beta sequences. Early released data had tens of millions of unique TCRs, all coming from HLA-typed donors.

The germline V gene encodes CDR1 LGHNA and CDR2 YNFKEQ. The length of the CDR3 is 15 residues. The germline V and J ends were trimmed by 0 bases and 1 base, with 9 bases remaining between them. General observations from the study: Across donors, presence/absence analyses took sequencing depth to be roughly uniform.

With regard to this clone: The antigen is not known.

While unrecorded immune exposures were likely, the donors were nominally healthy when sampled. The PCR made use of 60 Vbeta and 13 Jbeta primers. The table came from immunoSEQ multiplex PCR; TCRdb's copy has only in-frame clones and leaves some out. Of 150,000 to 200,000 clones listed, 68% were seen once; the top ten hold 10%. The clonotype originates from a man aged 30-40 years in good health and CMV-seropositive. The V and J genes are TRBV4-2 and TRBJ1-1, with D possibly matching TRBD1 (5 bases). Sequencing used PBMCs. The CDR3 DNA follows: TGTGCCAGCAGCCAAGAAATGCAGGGGAACACTGAAGCTTTCTTT. Its translation: CASSQEMQGNTEAFF.